The present TCR beta chain was sequenced within a study of T-cell memory formation after mild COVID-19. This clonotype turned up a few times. The length of the CDR3 is 13 residues. Trimming took off 7 bases at V and 10 bases at J, with 17 bases between the two ends. CDR1 is SNHLY, CDR2 FYNNEI, per germline. MiXCR, run by TCRdb on the 5' RACE reads, gives a single entry per CDR3 protein. The repertoire holds more than 300,000 distinct CDR3 sequences, with around 13% as singletons. The sample comprised PBMCs or a T cell subset sorted from them (not recorded which). This chain connects TRBV2 to TRBJ2-1; D ambiguous. The sequence came from a man aged 18 to 30 who had mild COVID-19 (a few samples of this study predate the infection). Cell type and time point are not known. Written as DNA, the CDR3 is TGTGCCAGCACCTATCAAGGTCCCGGGGAGCAGTTCTTC. The encoded protein is CASTYQGPGEQFF.